Following are 32 T cell receptor beta chains from one sample sequenced in a study of T cells in localized non-small cell lung cancer. Clones were sequenced by immunoSEQ multiplex PCR, and TCRdb holds only the in-frame ones, with some missing. The table has some 11,000 clones, 75% to 85% seen once. This material consisted of peripheral blood mononuclear cells, taken before any cancer treatment. The receptors come from a female donor at least 60 years old with stage II lung adenocarcinoma.

This chain joins TRBV6-9 and TRBJ1-6; D might be TRBD1 (6 bases). This CDR3 has 12 amino acids. Germline lookup yields CDR1 MNHGY and CDR2 SVAAGI. Trimming pared 8 bases from V and 10 bases from J, leaving 12 bases between. The CDR3 region has the DNA TGTGCCAGCGGGGGCAATTTGTCACCCCTCCACTTT. Translated, it gives CASGGNLSPLHF.

V gene TRBV6-1 combines with J gene TRBJ1-5; weak D call: TRBD1 (6 bases). The CDR3 extends over 16 amino acids. The V end was cut by 4 bases, the J end by 2 bases, with 15 bases between. Germline lookup yields CDR1 MNHNS and CDR2 SASEGT. As DNA, the CDR3 is TGTGCCAGCAGTGGGAGGGAAGGGGGTGGCAATCAGCCCCAGCATTTT. It encodes CASSGREGGGNQPQHF.

The chain couples TRBV28 to TRBJ1-5, with 7 bases fitting TRBD1. Germline V CDR1 and CDR2: MDHEN, SYDVKM. The V and J ends lost 5 bases and 5 bases, in that order; junction bases with no gene match: 27. This CDR3 has 21 amino acids. CDR3 residues: CASSIVQGAYRGGFRDQPQHF. The CDR3 coding sequence is TGTGCCAGCAGTATCGTCCAAGGCGCTTACAGGGGAGGTTTTAGAGATCAGCCCCAGCATTTT.

The count of this clone is one. CDR3 protein: CASSYEGTGRTDTQYF. The DNA for the CDR3 is TGTGCCAGCAGCTACGAAGGGACAGGACGCACAGATACGCAGTATTTT. The chain links TRBV5-6 to TRBJ2-3; TRBD1 aligns across 8 bases. With 3 bases clipped from V and 1 base from J, the junction kept 7 bases outside the gene matches. This CDR3 has 16 amino acids. Per germline, CDR1 SGHDT and CDR2 YYEEEE.

The rearrangement joins TRBV4-3 to TRBJ1-6; D is uncertain. V was pared by 0 bases and J by 10 bases, with 13 bases between. The CDR3 runs 15 residues. Germline V gives CDR1 LGHNA, CDR2 YSLEER. The CDR3 sequence is CASSQDSDGVSPLHF. The CDR3 DNA sequence: TGCGCCAGCAGCCAAGATTCGGATGGGGTCTCACCCCTCCACTTT.

This rearrangement joins TRBV18 to TRBJ2-7; 8 nucleotides agree with TRBD2. The CDR3 is 17 residues long. Germline CDR1 reads KGHSH; CDR2 reads LQKENI. Unmatched junction bases numbered 17, after V lost 5 bases and J lost 5 bases. This CDR3 reads CASSLFHPGLESHEQYF. The CDR3 bases are TGTGCCAGCTCATTATTCCATCCGGGACTAGAGTCCCACGAGCAGTACTTC.

V gene TRBV9 combines with J gene TRBJ1-1, with TRBD1 identical over 9 bases. Germline loops: CDR1 SGDLS, CDR2 YYNGEE. After removal of 4 bases from V and 4 bases from J, the junction contained 11 bases not matched to a gene. The CDR3 consists of 16 residues. CDR3 loop: CASSTVDRGVGTEAFF. In DNA form, the CDR3 reads TGTGCCAGCAGCACAGTGGACAGGGGAGTGGGCACTGAAGCTTTCTTT. Combining the CDR3 with reference TRBV9 and TRBJ1-1 gives the whole variable domain DSGVTQTPKHLITATGQRVTLRCSPRSGDLSVYWYQQSLDQGLQFLIQYYNGEERAKGNILERFSAQQFPDLHSELNLSSLELGDSALYFCASSTVDRGVGTEAFFGQGTRLTVV.

The rearrangement uses TRBV7-8 and TRBJ1-5, with TRBD1 as a possible D gene (5 bases). Per germline, CDR1 SGHVS and CDR2 FQNEAQ. The CDR3 covers 17 residues. Trimming took 0 bases from V and 5 from J, leaving 17 bases between them. The CDR3, as DNA: TGTGCCAGCAGCTTAGCGCGGGGACCTGGCATCGATCAGCCCCAGCATTTT. Translating gives CASSLARGPGIDQPQHF. The full variable domain, rest sourced from reference TRBV7-8 and TRBJ1-5, is GAGVSQSPRYKVAKRGQDVALRCDPISGHVSLFWYQQALGQGPEFLTYFQNEAQLDKSGLPSDRFFAERPEGSVSTLKIQRTQQEDSAVYLCASSLARGPGIDQPQHFGDGTRLSIL.

This clone was counted only a few times. The rearrangement uses TRBV4-2 and TRBJ1-1; D gene ambiguous. Per germline, CDR1 LGHNA and CDR2 YNFKEQ. V lost 1 base, J lost 4 bases, and 10 bases lay in between. There are 14 residues in the CDR3. CDR3 sequence (DNA): TGTGCCAGCAGCCAAGCATTCGTGGGCACTGAAGCTTTCTTT. It encodes CASSQAFVGTEAFF.

The rearrangement joins TRBV4-3 to TRBJ1-4; TRBD1 might be the D (5 bases). V lost 4 bases to trimming and J lost 4 bases, with 13 bases between them. The CDR3 loop spans 15 amino acids. CDR1 is LGHNA, CDR2 YSLEER, per germline. CDR3 DNA: TGCGCCAGCAGCCGCCGACAGTCAGATAATGAAAAACTGTTTTTT. Its protein is CASSRRQSDNEKLFF.

The chain has TRBV6-6 and TRBJ1-2; 10 bases align to TRBD1. The V gene's germline CDR1 is MNHNY and CDR2 SVGAGI (reference sequence). Trimming took 2 bases from V and 2 from J; bases not matched to a gene: 2. The length of the CDR3 is 15 residues. The CDR3 is CASSYATGGNYGYTF. The CDR3 DNA is TGTGCCAGCAGTTACGCGACAGGGGGCAACTATGGCTACACCTTC.

This chain connects TRBV19 to TRBJ2-6; D is tentatively TRBD1 or TRBD2 (5 bases each). The CDR3 extends over 17 amino acids. CDR1 is LNHDA and CDR2 is SQIVND in the germline V gene (reference sequence). The germline V and J ends were trimmed by 5 bases and 5 bases, with 19 bases remaining between them. In DNA form, the CDR3 reads TGTGCCAGTAGTTGGGAGCGGACACAAAGTCGGGCCAACGTCCTGACTTTC. Its translation is CASSWERTQSRANVLTF.

CDR3: CASSLSGRGSYEQYF. CDR3 nucleotide sequence: TGCGCCAGCAGCCTTAGCGGGAGGGGATCTTACGAGCAGTACTTC. The chain carries TRBV5-1 and TRBJ2-7, with 11 bases lining up with TRBD2. This CDR3 spans 15 amino acids. V lost 4 bases to trimming and J lost 4 bases; unmatched junction nucleotides: 7. Germline values: CDR1 SGHRS, CDR2 YFSETQ.

The V call is TRBV11-2, the J call TRBJ2-6; D perhaps matches TRBD1 (5 bases). V lost 5 bases and J lost 0, with 8 bases in between. Germline V gene lookup returns CDR1 SGHAT and CDR2 FQNNGV. The CDR3 extends over 15 amino acids. The CDR3 sequence is CASSPQVSGANVLTF. The CDR3, as DNA: TGTGCCAGCAGCCCACAGGTCTCTGGGGCCAACGTCCTGACTTTC.

This clone was counted a few times. This chain uses TRBV5-1 with TRBJ2-2, with 10 bases fitting TRBD1. Germline V gives CDR1 SGHRS, CDR2 YFSETQ. J gave up 6 bases and V 0 bases, and 5 bases lay outside the gene matches. The CDR3 spans 16 residues. CDR3 DNA: TGCGCCAGCAGCTTGGTTGGGGGACAGGGGTCCGGGGAGCTGTTTTTT. It yields the protein CASSLVGGQGSGELFF.

The J gene is TRBJ2-3, the V gene TRBV10-2, with 10 bases identical to TRBD2. The germline V gene has CDR1 WSHSY and CDR2 SAAADI. Germline trimming cut 8 bases from V and 14 bases from J; bases unmatched to any gene: 4. This CDR3 has 10 residues. CDR3 nucleotides: TGCGCCAGCGCTAGCGGGAGCCTGTATTTT. Protein sequence: CASASGSLYF.

The rearrangement links TRBV18 to TRBJ2-7, with D possibly TRBD1 on 5 matching bases. The CDR3 is 14 residues long. V was trimmed by 1 base and J by 5 bases, leaving 12 bases between them. Germline V gene sequence: CDR1 KGHSH, CDR2 LQKENI. CDR3 DNA sequence: TGTGCCAGCTCACCACAGGGGATTGCCCACGAGCAGTACTTC. Translation: CASSPQGIAHEQYF. The full variable domain, rest sourced from reference TRBV18 and TRBJ2-7, is NAGVMQNPRHLVRRRGQEARLRCSPMKGHSHVYWYRQLPEEGLKFMVYLQKENIIDESGMPKERFSAEFPKEGPSILRIQQVVRGDSAAYFCASSPQGIAHEQYFGPGTRLTVT.

V gene TRBV9 combines with J gene TRBJ1-6; 8 bases map to TRBD1. Germline lookup yields CDR1 SGDLS and CDR2 YYNGEE. The CDR3 totals 15 residues. With 4 bases clipped from V and 6 bases from J, the junction kept 6 bases outside the gene matches. DNA of the CDR3: TGTGCCAGCAGCTCACTGGACAGGGTTAATTCACCCCTCCACTTT. Protein: CASSSLDRVNSPLHF.

The rearrangement links TRBV19 to TRBJ1-5; 8 bases are a match to TRBD1. CDR1 LNHDA and CDR2 SQIVND come from the germline V gene (reference sequence). The junction had 6 bases not matched to a gene; V was cut back by 6 bases and J by 2 bases. The CDR3 length is 15 residues. The DNA of the CDR3 is TGTGCCAGTAGGCCCGGGACAGGAGGCAATCAGCCCCAGCATTTT. This encodes CASRPGTGGNQPQHF.

V and J are TRBV4-2 and TRBJ1-2, with 7 nucleotides matching TRBD1. The germline V gene encodes CDR1 LGHNA and CDR2 YNFKEQ. The V gene end was trimmed by 1 base and the J gene end by 3 bases; junction bases not matched to a gene: 2. The CDR3 runs 14 residues. CDR3 coding DNA: TGTGCCAGCAGCCAAGGGGACAGAGACTATGGCTACACCTTC. It codes for CASSQGDRDYGYTF.

Of note for this clone: The junction and the germline gene differ at one end; a read error may be behind it. The chain carries TRBV7-2 and TRBJ1-1; weak D call: TRBD1 (6 bases). This CDR3 spans 15 amino acids. Per germline, CDR1 SGHTA and CDR2 FQGNSA. CDR3 protein: CASSLDRPPIGEAFF. The CDR3 DNA reads TGTGCCAGCAGTTTAGACAGGCCCCCAATAGGGGAAGCTTTCTTT.

The J gene is TRBJ2-3, the V gene TRBV14; perhaps TRBD1 as D (5 bases). This CDR3 has 15 amino acids. Per germline, CDR1 SGHDN and CDR2 FVKESK. Trimming removed 0 bases from V and 7 bases from J, with 14 bases in between. The CDR3 reads CASSQEWTSLNTQYF. The CDR3, as DNA: TGTGCCAGCAGCCAAGAGTGGACATCCCTAAATACGCAGTATTTT. The full variable domain, rest sourced from reference TRBV14 and TRBJ2-3, is EAGVTQFPSHSVIEKGQTVTLRCDPISGHDNLYWYRRVMGKEIKFLLHFVKESKQDESGMPNNRFLAERTGGTYSTLKVQPAELEDSGVYFCASSQEWTSLNTQYFGPGTRLTVL.

V is TRBV13 and J is TRBJ2-1; possibly TRBD2 for D (7 bases). Germline CDR1 PRHDT, CDR2 FYEKMQ (reference sequence). CDR3 length: 15 amino acids. V lost 0 bases and J 4 bases, leaving 10 bases between the germline ends. CDR3 nucleotide sequence: TGTGCCAGCAGCTTAGGTCGGGGGGCTTACAATGAGCAGTTCTTC. Protein: CASSLGRGAYNEQFF.

This clone was detected only a few times. The chain recombines TRBV29-1 with TRBJ1-2; 12 bases agree with TRBD1. Germline loops: CDR1 SQVTM, CDR2 ANQGSEA. The CDR3 sequence is 15 residues long. V shed 0 bases, J shed 6 bases, and the junction held 5 bases outside the gene matches. The DNA of the CDR3 is TGCAGCGTTGAAGAGGGACAGGGGGCGATAGATGGCTACACCTTC. Its protein product is CSVEEGQGAIDGYTF.

The chain couples TRBV6-5 to TRBJ2-5; weak D call: TRBD1 (6 bases). This CDR3 region has 12 residues. The V and J ends lost 8 bases and 1 base respectively, with 8 bases between them. Germline V gene lookup returns CDR1 MNHEY and CDR2 SVGAGI. CDR3 in DNA: TGTGCCAGCGGGGGCTCCCAAGAGACCCAGTACTTC. This sequence encodes CASGGSQETQYF.

The gene calls are TRBV18 and TRBJ2-3; TRBD1 aligns across 9 bases. The CDR3 sequence is 15 residues long. V trimming: 3 bases; J trimming: 6 bases; junction bases outside the gene matches: 7. The germline gives CDR1 KGHSH, CDR2 LQKENI. CDR3 region: CASSPPGQGSDTQYF. CDR3 DNA sequence: TGTGCCAGCTCACCCCCGGGACAGGGATCCGATACGCAGTATTTT. Looking up the rest from reference TRBV18 and TRBJ2-3 gives the full variable domain: NAGVMQNPRHLVRRRGQEARLRCSPMKGHSHVYWYRQLPEEGLKFMVYLQKENIIDESGMPKERFSAEFPKEGPSILRIQQVVRGDSAAYFCASSPPGQGSDTQYFGPGTRLTVL.

The V gene is TRBV6-5, the J gene TRBJ2-7; possibly TRBD2 for D (7 bases). Germline CDR1 MNHEY, CDR2 SVGAGI. V was trimmed by 0 bases and J by 6 bases, leaving 12 bases between them. The CDR3 length is 14 residues. CDR3 protein: CASSYSQGRAEQYF. CDR3 DNA: TGTGCCAGCAGTTACTCTCAGGGGAGGGCCGAGCAGTACTTC.

The rearrangement uses TRBV10-3 and TRBJ1-1; TRBD1 matches at 9 bases. Germline-derived CDR1 and CDR2 are ENHRY and SYGVKD. The CDR3 spans 14 residues. V lost 5 bases, J lost 3 bases, and 4 bases stayed unmatched. The CDR3: CAISNRGQDTEAFF. The CDR3 coding sequence is TGTGCCATCAGTAACAGGGGGCAGGACACTGAAGCTTTCTTT.

This chain connects TRBV16 to TRBJ1-2, with D perhaps TRBD1 (5 bases). Germline CDR1 is KGHSY and CDR2 is FQNENV. The CDR3 runs to 14 residues. Trimming took off 2 bases at V and 6 bases at J, with 13 bases between the two ends. The CDR3 nucleotides are TGTGCCAGCAGCCAACTCCGAGGGGCGCATGGCTACACCTTC. It is translated as CASSQLRGAHGYTF.

This chain links TRBV5-1 with TRBJ1-1; 8 bases map to TRBD1. After removal of 2 bases from V and 10 bases from J, the junction contained 7 bases not matched to a gene. The CDR3 spans 13 residues. Germline loops: CDR1 SGHRS, CDR2 YFSETQ. The CDR3 sequence is CASSLPGQGLAFF. CDR3 DNA: TGCGCCAGCAGCTTACCCGGACAGGGCTTAGCTTTCTTT.

The CDR3 loop is CASSPQQGASGNTIYF. CDR3 sequence (DNA): TGTGCCAGCAGCCCCCAGCAGGGCGCCTCTGGAAACACCATATATTTT. The chain links TRBV9 to TRBJ1-3; D may be TRBD1 (5 bases). Germline V gives CDR1 SGDLS, CDR2 YYNGEE. This CDR3 has 16 amino acids. V lost 4 bases to trimming and J lost 0 bases, with 14 bases between them.

The chain employs TRBV7-3 and TRBJ2-3, with TRBD1 matching 9 bases. Germline CDR1 is SGHTA and CDR2 is FQGTGA. This CDR3 comprises 13 residues. V trimming: 7 bases; J trimming: 6 bases; junction bases outside the gene matches: 5. The DNA of the CDR3 is TGTGCCAGCACCAGGGACAGGGAGGATACGCAGTATTTT. As protein: CASTRDREDTQYF.